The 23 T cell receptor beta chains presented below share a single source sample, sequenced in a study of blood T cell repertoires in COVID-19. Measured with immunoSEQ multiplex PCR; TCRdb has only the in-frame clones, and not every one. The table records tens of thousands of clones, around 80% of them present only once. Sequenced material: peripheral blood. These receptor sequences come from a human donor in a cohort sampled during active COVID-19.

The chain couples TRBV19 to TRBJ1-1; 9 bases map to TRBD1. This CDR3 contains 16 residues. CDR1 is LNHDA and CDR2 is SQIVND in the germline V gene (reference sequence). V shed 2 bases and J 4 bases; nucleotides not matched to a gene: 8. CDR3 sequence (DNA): TGTGCCAGTAGTATACTGAGACAGGGGGGGGGCACTGAAGCTTTCTTT. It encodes CASSILRQGGGTEAFF. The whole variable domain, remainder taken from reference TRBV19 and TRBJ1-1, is DGGITQSPKYLFRKEGQNVTLSCEQNLNHDAMYWYRQDPGQGLRLIYYSQIVNDFQKGDIAEGYSVSREKKESFPLTVTSAQKNPTAFYLCASSILRQGGGTEAFFGQGTRLTVV.

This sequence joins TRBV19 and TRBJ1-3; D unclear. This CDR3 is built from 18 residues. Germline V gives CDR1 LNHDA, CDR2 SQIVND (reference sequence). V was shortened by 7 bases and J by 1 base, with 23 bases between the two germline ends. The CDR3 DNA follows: TGTGCCAGTACCGCCCCGATTGGCAGTCCCGGGTCTGGAAACACCATATATTTT. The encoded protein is CASTAPIGSPGSGNTIYF.

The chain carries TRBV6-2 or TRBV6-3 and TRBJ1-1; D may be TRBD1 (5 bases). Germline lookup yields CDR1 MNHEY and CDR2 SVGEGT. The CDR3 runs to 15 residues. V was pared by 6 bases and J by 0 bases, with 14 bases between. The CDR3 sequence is CASSPIDRVNTEAFF. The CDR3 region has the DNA TGTGCCAGCAGCCCTATCGACAGAGTGAACACTGAAGCTTTCTTT.

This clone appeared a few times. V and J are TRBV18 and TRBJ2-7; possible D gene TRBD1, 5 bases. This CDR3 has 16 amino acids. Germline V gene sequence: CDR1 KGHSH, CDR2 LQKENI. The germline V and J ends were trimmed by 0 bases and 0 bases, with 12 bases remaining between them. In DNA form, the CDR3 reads TGTGCCAGCTCACCACCGGACACCGGCGGCTCCTACGAGCAGTACTTC. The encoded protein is CASSPPDTGGSYEQYF. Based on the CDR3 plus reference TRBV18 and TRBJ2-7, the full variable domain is NAGVMQNPRHLVRRRGQEARLRCSPMKGHSHVYWYRQLPEEGLKFMVYLQKENIIDESGMPKERFSAEFPKEGPSILRIQQVVRGDSAAYFCASSPPDTGGSYEQYFGPGTRLTVT.

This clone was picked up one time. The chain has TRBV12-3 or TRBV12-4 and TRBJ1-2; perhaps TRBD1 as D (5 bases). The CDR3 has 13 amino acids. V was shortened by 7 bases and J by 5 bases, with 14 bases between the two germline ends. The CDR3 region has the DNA TGTGCCAGCATTCTAAGGGGCACGTATGGCTACACCTTC. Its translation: CASILRGTYGYTF.

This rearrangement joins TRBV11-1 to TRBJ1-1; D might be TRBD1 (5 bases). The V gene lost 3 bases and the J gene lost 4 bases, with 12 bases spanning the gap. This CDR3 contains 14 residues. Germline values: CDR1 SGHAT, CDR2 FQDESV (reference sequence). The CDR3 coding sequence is TGTGCCAGCAGCTTTAGTGGGGCGAGCACTGAAGCTTTCTTT. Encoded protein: CASSFSGASTEAFF.

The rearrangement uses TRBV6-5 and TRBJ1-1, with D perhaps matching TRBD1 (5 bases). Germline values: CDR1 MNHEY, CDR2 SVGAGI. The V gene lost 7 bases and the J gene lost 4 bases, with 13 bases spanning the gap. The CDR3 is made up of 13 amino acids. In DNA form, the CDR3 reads TGTGCCAGCATAAGCGCAGGGATCACTGAAGCTTTCTTT. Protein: CASISAGITEAFF.

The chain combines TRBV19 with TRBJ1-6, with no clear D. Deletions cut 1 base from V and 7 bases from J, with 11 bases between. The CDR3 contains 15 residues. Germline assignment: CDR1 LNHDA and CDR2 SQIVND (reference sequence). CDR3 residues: CASSIGSIENSPLHF. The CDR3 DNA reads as TGTGCCAGTAGTATAGGTAGTATCGAAAATTCACCCCTCCACTTT. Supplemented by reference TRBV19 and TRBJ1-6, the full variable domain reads DGGITQSPKYLFRKEGQNVTLSCEQNLNHDAMYWYRQDPGQGLRLIYYSQIVNDFQKGDIAEGYSVSREKKESFPLTVTSAQKNPTAFYLCASSIGSIENSPLHFGNGTRLTVT.

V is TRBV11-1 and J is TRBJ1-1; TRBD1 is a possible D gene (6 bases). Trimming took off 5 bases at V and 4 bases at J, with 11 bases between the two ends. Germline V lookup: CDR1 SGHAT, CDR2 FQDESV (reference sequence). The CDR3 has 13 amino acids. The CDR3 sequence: CASSQMTGTEAFF. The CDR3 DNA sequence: TGTGCCAGCAGCCAAATGACAGGCACTGAAGCTTTCTTT.

The CDR3 nucleotides read TGTGCCAGCAGCCATCAGAACACTGAAGCTTTCTTT. It codes for CASSHQNTEAFF. The gene calls are TRBV3-1 (or the pseudogene TRBV3-2) and TRBJ1-1; D is undetermined. Between the trimmed V and J ends, which lost 3 bases and 1 base, there was a span of 3 bases. This CDR3 is 12 amino acids long. From germline, CDR1 is LGHDT and CDR2 YNNKEL (reference sequence).

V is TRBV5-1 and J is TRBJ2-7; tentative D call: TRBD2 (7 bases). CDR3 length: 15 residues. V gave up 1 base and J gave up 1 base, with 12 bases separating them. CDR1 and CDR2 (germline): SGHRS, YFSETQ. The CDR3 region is CASSLSAGASYEQYF. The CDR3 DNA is TGCGCCAGCAGCTTGTCGGCGGGGGCTTCCTACGAGCAGTACTTC.

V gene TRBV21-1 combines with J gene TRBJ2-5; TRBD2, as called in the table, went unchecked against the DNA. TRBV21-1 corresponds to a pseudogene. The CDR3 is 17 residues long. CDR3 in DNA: TGTGCCAGCAGCGGTGATACGGGACTTCTGAACCAAGAGACCCAGTACTTC. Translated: CASSGDTGLLNQETQYF.

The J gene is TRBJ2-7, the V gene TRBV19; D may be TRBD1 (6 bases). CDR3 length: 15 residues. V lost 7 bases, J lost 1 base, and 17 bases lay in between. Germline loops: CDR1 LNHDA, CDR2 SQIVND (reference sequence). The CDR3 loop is CASTLGRGTSYEQYF. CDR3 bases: TGTGCCAGTACCCTGGGCAGGGGTACTTCCTACGAGCAGTACTTC.

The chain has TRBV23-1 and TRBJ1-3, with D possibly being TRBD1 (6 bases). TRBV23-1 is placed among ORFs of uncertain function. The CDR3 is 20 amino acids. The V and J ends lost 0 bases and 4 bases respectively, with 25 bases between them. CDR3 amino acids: CASSQSHPRTVHTPGNTIYF. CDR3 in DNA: TGCGCCAGCAGTCAATCCCATCCACGGACAGTTCACACACCGGGAAACACCATATATTTT.

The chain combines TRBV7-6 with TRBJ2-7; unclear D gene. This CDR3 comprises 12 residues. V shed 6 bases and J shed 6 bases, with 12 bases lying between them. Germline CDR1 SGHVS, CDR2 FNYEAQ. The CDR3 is CASSTGGGEQYF. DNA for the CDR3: TGTGCCAGCAGTACCGGTGGCGGCGAGCAGTACTTC. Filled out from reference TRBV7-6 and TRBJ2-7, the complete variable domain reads GAGVSQSPRYKVTKRGQDVALRCDPISGHVSLYWYRQALGQGPEFLTYFNYEAQQDKSGLPNDRFSAERPEGSISTLTIQRTEQRDSAMYRCASSTGGGEQYFGPGTRLTVT.

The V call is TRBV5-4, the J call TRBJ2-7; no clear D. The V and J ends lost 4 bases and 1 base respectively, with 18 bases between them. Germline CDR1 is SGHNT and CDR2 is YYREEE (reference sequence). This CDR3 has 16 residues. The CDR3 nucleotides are TGTGCCAGCAGCCCGTCAGGTATCGCCATGTCCTACGAGCAGTACTTC. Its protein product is CASSPSGIAMSYEQYF. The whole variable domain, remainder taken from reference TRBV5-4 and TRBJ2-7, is ETGVTQSPTHLIKTRGQQVTLRCSSQSGHNTVSWYQQALGQGPQFIFQYYREEENGRGNFPPRFSGLQFPNYSSELNVNALELDDSALYLCASSPSGIAMSYEQYFGPGTRLTVT.

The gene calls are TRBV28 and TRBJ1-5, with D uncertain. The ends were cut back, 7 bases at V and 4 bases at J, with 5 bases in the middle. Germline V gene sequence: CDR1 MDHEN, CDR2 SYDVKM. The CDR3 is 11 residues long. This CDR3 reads CASNKNQPQHF. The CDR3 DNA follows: TGTGCCAGCAACAAAAATCAGCCCCAGCATTTT.

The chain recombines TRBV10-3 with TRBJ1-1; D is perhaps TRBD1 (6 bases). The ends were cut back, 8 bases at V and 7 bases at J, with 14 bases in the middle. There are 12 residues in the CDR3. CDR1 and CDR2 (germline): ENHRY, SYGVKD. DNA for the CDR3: TGTGCCATCTCAGGGCAGGGGCATGAAGCTTTCTTT. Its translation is CAISGQGHEAFF.

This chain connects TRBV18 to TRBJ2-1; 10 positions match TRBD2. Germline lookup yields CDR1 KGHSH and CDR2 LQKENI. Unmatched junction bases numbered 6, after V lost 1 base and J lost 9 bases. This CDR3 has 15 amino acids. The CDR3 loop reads CASSPQASGGVEQFF. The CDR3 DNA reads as TGTGCCAGCTCACCACAGGCTAGCGGGGGCGTTGAGCAGTTCTTC.

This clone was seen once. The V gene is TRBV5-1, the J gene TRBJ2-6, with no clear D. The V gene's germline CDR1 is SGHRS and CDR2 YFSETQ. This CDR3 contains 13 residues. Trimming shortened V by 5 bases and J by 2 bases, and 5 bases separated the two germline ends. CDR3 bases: TGCGCCAGCAGTCCCGCTGGGGCCAACGTCCTGACTTTC. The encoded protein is CASSPAGANVLTF.

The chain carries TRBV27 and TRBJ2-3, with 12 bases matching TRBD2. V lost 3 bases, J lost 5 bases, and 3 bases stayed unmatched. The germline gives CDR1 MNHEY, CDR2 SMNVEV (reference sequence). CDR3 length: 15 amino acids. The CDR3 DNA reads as TGTGCCAGCAGTTTTACACTAGCGGGGGGAGATACGCAGTATTTT. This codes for CASSFTLAGGDTQYF.

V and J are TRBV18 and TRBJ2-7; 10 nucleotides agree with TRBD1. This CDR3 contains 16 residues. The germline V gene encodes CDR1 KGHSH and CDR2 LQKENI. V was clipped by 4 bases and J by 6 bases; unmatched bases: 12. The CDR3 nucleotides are TGTGCCAGCTCACTCGCTCCGGGACAGGGGTCTGCCGAGCAGTACTTC. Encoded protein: CASSLAPGQGSAEQYF.

The CDR3 coding sequence is TGCGCCAGCAGCTTGGGTGGACTAGCGGGGGCCCCCGGGACCCAGTACTTC. This gives the protein CASSLGGLAGAPGTQYF. The J gene is TRBJ2-5, the V gene TRBV5-1, with 13 bases lining up with TRBD2. Unmatched junction bases numbered 9, after V lost 0 bases and J lost 7 bases. Germline loops: CDR1 SGHRS, CDR2 YFSETQ. CDR3 length equals 17 residues.